The entry below describes one TCR beta chain. Its antigen is as yet unknown. This sample was included in a study of cytomegalovirus exposure and HLA in healthy donors. Overall study findings and caveats: Relative to the approximately 670-donor mean, N-insertions were reportedly fewer in an Asian-associated ancestry cluster in a later analysis.

60 Vbeta and 13 Jbeta primers were used in PCR. The protocol was immunoSEQ multiplex PCR, while the TCRdb copy is restricted to in-frame clones and leaves out a portion. The sample consists of under 200,000 clones, roughly 80% of them appearing once. CDR3 length: 16 residues. The germline V gene has CDR1 MNHNS and CDR2 SASEGT. Trimming stripped 1 base from V and 4 bases from J, with 17 bases between. The sequencing sample was made of PBMCs. The receptor was isolated from a girl aged 10-17 years in good health and CMV-seropositive. The J gene is TRBJ2-7, the V gene TRBV6-1; D might be TRBD1 (5 bases). CDR3 loop: CASSEGRWAGKYEQYF. In DNA form, the CDR3 reads TGTGCCAGCAGTGAAGGGAGATGGGCAGGGAAGTACGAGCAGTACTTC.